The 25 T cell receptor beta chains in this list originate from one sample, sequenced in a study of control samples from healthy donors and cancer patients. TCRdb's table, derived via immunoSEQ multiplex PCR, lists solely in-frame clones and lacks some. Of 150,000 to 160,000 clones in the sample, around 96% were seen once. Sequencing input: blood. Every receptor here comes from a middle-aged man in good health.

The chain combines TRBV6-5 with TRBJ1-1; D is unresolved. This CDR3 region has 11 residues. V gave up 7 bases and J gave up 6 bases, with 9 bases separating them. CDR1 is MNHEY and CDR2 is SVGAGI in the germline V gene. CDR3 DNA: TGTGCCAGCACCCAAGGCCCTGAAGCTTTCTTT. This gives the protein CASTQGPEAFF.

This chain connects TRBV7-3 to TRBJ2-2; TRBD2 matches 9 bases. The germline V gene has CDR1 SGHTA and CDR2 FQGTGA. V gave up 4 bases and J gave up 1 base; unmatched junction bases: 4. The CDR3 runs 16 residues. CDR3 bases: TGTGCCAGCAGCTACCTAGCGGGAAAGAACACCGGGGAGCTGTTTTTT. Amino acids: CASSYLAGKNTGELFF.

The chain employs TRBV24-1 and TRBJ1-2; D remains ambiguous. Germline CDR1 and CDR2: KGHDR and SFDVKD. The V and J ends lost 4 bases and 4 bases respectively, with 15 bases between them. The CDR3 runs to 15 residues. CDR3: CATSDRNIFPYGYTF. Here the CDR3 DNA reads TGTGCCACCAGTGACCGGAACATATTTCCCTATGGCTACACCTTC.

The chain carries TRBV6-5 and TRBJ2-7; possibly TRBD1 for D (6 bases). Germline CDR1 is MNHEY and CDR2 is SVGAGI. V lost 7 bases to trimming and J lost 4 bases, with 14 bases between them. The CDR3 is made up of 13 amino acids. The CDR3 protein is CASKTPGVYEQYF. DNA for the CDR3: TGTGCCAGCAAGACGCCAGGGGTGTACGAGCAGTACTTC.

The chain joins TRBV19 to TRBJ2-1; the D gene is possibly TRBD2 (6 bases). V lost 2 bases and J 2 bases, leaving 10 bases between the germline ends. The CDR3 sequence is 15 residues long. CDR1 and CDR2 from the germline V gene are LNHDA and SQIVND (reference sequence). In nucleotides, the CDR3 is TGTGCCAGTAGTATACTGGCGGGGACCTACAATGAGCAGTTCTTC. It specifies CASSILAGTYNEQFF.

This clone is a singleton in its sample. The chain combines TRBV24-1 with TRBJ2-7; 8 bases agree with TRBD1. Germline V gene sequence: CDR1 KGHDR, CDR2 SFDVKD. V trimming: 3 bases; J trimming: 5 bases; junction bases outside the gene matches: 2. CDR3 length equals 13 residues. CDR3 in DNA: TGTGCCACCAGTGATCCGACAGGGGACGAGCAGTACTTC. As protein: CATSDPTGDEQYF.

The chain combines TRBV7-9 with TRBJ1-1, with D tentatively TRBD1 (6 bases). V lost 5 bases, J lost 5 bases, and 15 bases lay in between. CDR3 length: 14 residues. The V gene's germline CDR1 is SEHNR and CDR2 FQNEAQ (reference sequence). The CDR3 loop reads CASSTTQGTTEAFF. The CDR3 coding sequence is TGTGCCAGCAGCACCACACAGGGCACGACTGAAGCTTTCTTT.

This clone has a handful of counts. Other DNA sequences in this sample translate to the same CDR3. The chain employs TRBV4-2 and TRBJ2-3, with 7 bases aligning to TRBD2. CDR1 and CDR2 (germline): LGHNA, YNFKEQ. Unmatched junction bases numbered 16, after V lost 4 bases and J lost 0 bases. The CDR3 has 19 residues. The CDR3 spells CASSPGDQRGSASTDTQYF. CDR3 DNA sequence: TGTGCCAGCAGCCCTGGAGACCAGCGGGGTTCCGCTAGCACAGATACGCAGTATTTT.

This chain uses TRBV4-2 with TRBJ2-2; D possibly corresponds to TRBD1 (5 bases). With 0 bases removed from V and 3 bases from J, the gap between germline ends came to 11 bases. The CDR3 has 16 residues. Looked up from germline, CDR1 is LGHNA and CDR2 is YNFKEQ. Here the CDR3 reads CASSQESRVDTGELFF. The DNA of the CDR3 is TGTGCCAGCAGCCAAGAATCCAGGGTGGACACCGGGGAGCTGTTTTTT.

The CDR3 DNA follows: TGTGCCAGCAGTTACCCCCATGATACGCAGTATTTT. It translates to CASSYPHDTQYF. The chain couples TRBV6-5 to TRBJ2-3, with no clear D. V was shortened by 2 bases and J by 6 bases, with 6 bases between the two germline ends. The CDR3 covers 12 residues. Germline V lookup: CDR1 MNHEY, CDR2 SVGAGI.

The V and J genes are TRBV5-1 and TRBJ1-3, with unresolved D. Germline CDR1 is SGHRS and CDR2 is YFSETQ. The V gene lost 3 bases and the J gene lost 4 bases, with 8 bases spanning the gap. The CDR3 is 13 residues long. The CDR3 region has the DNA TGCGCCAGCAGCTATGACGAGGGAAACACCATATATTTT. This codes for CASSYDEGNTIYF.

The chain links TRBV7-8 to TRBJ1-5; D unclear. There are 15 residues in the CDR3. Germline CDR1 and CDR2: SGHVS and FQNEAQ. V was shortened by 2 bases and J by 2 bases, with 10 bases between the two germline ends. The CDR3, as DNA: TGTGCCAGCAGCTTATCAGGCGGAGGCAATCAGCCCCAGCATTTT. It encodes CASSLSGGGNQPQHF.

This clone was counted once. The genes are TRBV5-1 and TRBJ2-7, with 9 bases matching TRBD1. The CDR3 is 15 residues long. Unmatched junction bases numbered 7, after V lost 4 bases and J lost 2 bases. CDR1 and CDR2 (germline): SGHRS, YFSETQ. CDR3 sequence reads: CASSTGTGRAYEQYF. The CDR3 coding sequence is TGCGCCAGCAGCACCGGGACAGGGCGTGCCTACGAGCAGTACTTC.

In the case of this clone: Other nucleotide sequences in the sample specify the same CDR3. The genes are TRBV19 and TRBJ1-1; D gene ambiguous. This CDR3 comprises 13 residues. The germline V gene has CDR1 LNHDA and CDR2 SQIVND (reference sequence). Trimming shortened V by 3 bases and J by 0 bases, and 5 bases separated the two germline ends. The CDR3 loop reads CASSIGMNTEAFF. For the CDR3, the DNA is TGTGCCAGTAGTATCGGAATGAACACTGAAGCTTTCTTT.

The gene calls are TRBV7-2 and TRBJ2-5; D possibly corresponds to TRBD1 (5 bases). The germline V gene encodes CDR1 SGHTA and CDR2 FQGNSA. CDR3 length: 14 amino acids. V was shortened by 2 bases and J by 5 bases, with 12 bases between the two germline ends. CDR3: CASSLSGPGETQYF. The CDR3, as DNA: TGTGCCAGCAGCTTATCCGGGCCAGGGGAGACCCAGTACTTC.

This clone was recorded once. The chain combines TRBV6-1 with TRBJ1-3; D is perhaps TRBD1 (5 bases). Germline-derived CDR1 and CDR2 are MNHNS and SASEGT. The CDR3 has 14 amino acids. V lost 1 base and J 6 bases, leaving 10 bases between the germline ends. For the CDR3, the DNA is TGTGCCAGCAGTGAAGGCCCAGGGACAAACACCATATATTTT. Protein sequence: CASSEGPGTNTIYF.

This clone is a singleton in its sample. This chain joins TRBV28 and TRBJ2-7; no firm D call. This CDR3 is 12 amino acids long. CDR1 and CDR2 (germline): MDHEN, SYDVKM. V was shortened by 5 bases and J by 6 bases, with 11 bases between the two germline ends. CDR3 amino acids: CASSNMRREQYF. The CDR3 DNA sequence: TGTGCCAGCAGTAACATGCGACGCGAGCAGTACTTC. Using reference TRBV28 and TRBJ2-7 for the parts outside the CDR3, the full variable domain is DVKVTQSSRYLVKRTGEKVFLECVQDMDHENMFWYRQDPGLGLRLIYFSYDVKMKEKGDIPEGYSVSREKKERFSLILESASTNQTSMYLCASSNMRREQYFGPGTRLTVT.

The chain is built from TRBV25-1 and TRBJ2-3; 8 nucleotides agree with TRBD2. This CDR3 comprises 16 residues. Unmatched junction bases numbered 5, after V lost 1 base and J lost 2 bases. In germline, CDR1 is MGHDK, CDR2 SYGVNS. CDR3 nucleotide sequence: TGTGCCAGCAGTGAATTGGCGGGGGGCACCACAGATACGCAGTATTTT. It codes for CASSELAGGTTDTQYF.

This rearrangement joins TRBV6-4 to TRBJ2-3; 8 bases map to TRBD1. The CDR3 length is 15 residues. Germline V gene lookup returns CDR1 MRHNA and CDR2 SNTAGT. Trimming removed 2 bases from V and 1 base from J; junction bases left unmatched: 2. The chain's CDR3 is CASSDGTGGTDTQYF. In nucleotides, the CDR3 is TGTGCCAGCAGTGACGGGACAGGTGGCACAGATACGCAGTATTTT.

The V call is TRBV30, the J call TRBJ1-1; D is undetermined. CDR1 is GTSNPN, CDR2 SVGIG, per germline (reference sequence). V was trimmed by 6 bases and J by 2 bases, leaving 16 bases between them. This CDR3 region has 14 residues. The CDR3 sequence is CACHLNTVNTEAFF. The DNA of the CDR3 is TGTGCCTGTCATCTAAACACTGTTAACACTGAAGCTTTCTTT.

The rearrangement joins TRBV6-5 to TRBJ2-1; no clear D gene. The germline gives CDR1 MNHEY, CDR2 SVGAGI. Deletions cut 5 bases from V and 3 bases from J, with 14 bases between. The CDR3 is 15 amino acids. The CDR3: CASSHQVLIYNEQFF. DNA for the CDR3: TGTGCCAGCAGTCATCAGGTTTTGATCTACAATGAGCAGTTCTTC.

The CDR3 sequence: CASSEMMIANYGYTF. In DNA form, the CDR3 reads TGTGCCAGCAGTGAAATGATGATAGCTAACTATGGCTACACCTTC. The chain couples TRBV6-1 to TRBJ1-2; D is unresolved. Germline CDR1 is MNHNS and CDR2 is SASEGT. The V end lost 2 bases, the J end lost 0 bases, and 10 bases lay between the germline ends. The CDR3 totals 15 residues.

The J gene is TRBJ1-2, the V gene TRBV6-5; TRBD1 matches at 7 bases. Germline CDR1 reads MNHEY; CDR2 reads SVGAGI. The CDR3 loop spans 16 amino acids. V was clipped by 0 bases and J by 6 bases; unmatched bases: 10. For the CDR3, the DNA is TGTGCCAGCAGTTACTCCTCGGGCAGGGGGAGCGATGGCTACACCTTC. Translating gives CASSYSSGRGSDGYTF.

The chain has TRBV30 and TRBJ1-2; 7 bases match TRBD1. The V gene end was trimmed by 3 bases and the J gene end by 4 bases; junction bases not matched to a gene: 8. Germline CDR1 is GTSNPN and CDR2 is SVGIG (reference sequence). The CDR3 extends over 14 amino acids. CDR3 nucleotide sequence: TGTGCCTGGAGCTCAGGGGGGATAATCTATGGCTACACCTTC. Translation gives CAWSSGGIIYGYTF.

The V call is TRBV11-2, the J call TRBJ1-1, with D tentatively TRBD1 (5 bases). From germline, CDR1 is SGHAT and CDR2 FQNNGV. The CDR3 extends over 15 amino acids. Trimming cost V 5 bases and J 1 base, with 14 bases left between them. The CDR3 protein is CASSLAFGGNTEAFF. The CDR3 nucleotides read TGTGCCAGCAGCCTAGCTTTCGGGGGGAACACTGAAGCTTTCTTT.